Following are 29 T cell receptor beta chains from one sample sequenced in a study of T cells after posttransplantation cyclophosphamide. Here immunoSEQ multiplex PCR was the method, and the copy in TCRdb shows in-frame clones only, minus some. In the table there are roughly 20,000 clones, roughly 70% of which are singletons. Busulfan-fludarabine conditioning, marrow transplant, and cyclophosphamide on days +3 and +4 were administered. Material: PBMCs, obtained after an allogeneic stem cell transplant with post-transplant cyclophosphamide. Receptor source: a male patient younger than 45 who received an allogeneic stem cell transplant from a related donor, was CMV-positive, and had acute GVHD only. T cells may partly derive from the graft donor.

This chain joins TRBV28 and TRBJ2-1; D is perhaps TRBD2 (5 bases). V lost 8 bases to trimming and J lost 1 base, with 6 bases between them. The CDR3 has 12 amino acids. The V gene's germline CDR1 is MDHEN and CDR2 SYDVKM. CDR3 residues: CASGRSYNEQFF. The CDR3 DNA is TGTGCCAGCGGGAGATCCTACAATGAGCAGTTCTTC. Filled out from reference TRBV28 and TRBJ2-1, the complete variable domain reads DVKVTQSSRYLVKRTGEKVFLECVQDMDHENMFWYRQDPGLGLRLIYFSYDVKMKEKGDIPEGYSVSREKKERFSLILESASTNQTSMYLCASGRSYNEQFFGPGTRLTVL.

The rearrangement links TRBV20-1 to TRBJ2-5, with D hard to call. CDR3 length: 11 residues. V shed 5 bases and J shed 5 bases, with 9 bases lying between them. Germline assignment: CDR1 DFQATT and CDR2 SNEGSKA (reference sequence). The CDR3 DNA reads as TGCAGTGCTGCGAGGCGGGAGACCCAGTACTTC. It is translated as CSAARRETQYF.

This sequence joins TRBV7-2 and TRBJ1-2, with D perhaps TRBD1 (5 bases). The CDR3 extends over 14 amino acids. CDR1 is SGHTA and CDR2 is FQGNSA in the germline V gene. The V end lost 0 bases, the J end lost 4 bases, and 9 bases lay between the germline ends. The CDR3 region has the DNA TGTGCCAGCAGCTTAGCCGGACAATCCTATGGCTACACCTTC. Amino acids: CASSLAGQSYGYTF.

The chain employs TRBV19 and TRBJ1-2, with TRBD1 matching over 10 bases. This CDR3 has 15 residues. Losses at the gene ends were 11 bases for V and 3 bases for J; bases not matched to a gene: 12. Per the germline V gene, CDR1 is LNHDA and CDR2 is SQIVND (reference sequence). CDR3 amino acids: CASRDRGSEYYGYTF. The CDR3 bases are TGTGCCTCCCGGGACAGGGGCTCTGAGTACTATGGCTACACCTTC. Based on the CDR3 plus reference TRBV19 and TRBJ1-2, the full variable domain is DGGITQSPKYLFRKEGQNVTLSCEQNLNHDAMYWYRQDPGQGLRLIYYSQIVNDFQKGDIAEGYSVSREKKESFPLTVTSAQKNPTAFYLCASRDRGSEYYGYTFGSGTRLTVV.

The CDR3 reads CASSPPGSLRYEQYF. DNA for the CDR3: TGTGCCAGCAGTCCTCCGGGGTCCCTACGCTACGAGCAGTACTTC. The chain joins TRBV28 to TRBJ2-7, with D possibly being TRBD2 (5 bases). In germline, CDR1 is MDHEN, CDR2 SYDVKM. The CDR3 runs 15 residues. Trimming removed 5 bases from V and 3 bases from J, with 17 bases in between.

This chain joins TRBV29-1 and TRBJ2-7; 10 bases map to TRBD2. The V and J ends lost 6 bases and 1 base, in that order; junction bases with no gene match: 3. Germline lookup yields CDR1 SQVTM and CDR2 ANQGSEA. The CDR3 extends over 13 amino acids. In DNA, the CDR3 is TGCAGCGTGGCGACTAGCGGGTCCTACGAGCAGTACTTC. Translation gives CSVATSGSYEQYF.

To note about this clone: The germline gene is not matched at one end of the junction; a read error may be the cause. The chain uses TRBV6-5 and TRBJ1-1; D gene unclear. The CDR3 covers 13 residues. Germline V CDR1 and CDR2: MNHEY, SVGAGI. The CDR3: CASSYTYLTGAFF. DNA of the CDR3: TGTGCCAGCAGTTATACTTATCTTACTGGAGCTTTCTTT.

The V gene is TRBV5-4, the J gene TRBJ1-4; D gene unclear. From germline, CDR1 is SGHNT and CDR2 YYREEE (reference sequence). The CDR3 spans 14 residues. The V end was cut by 3 bases, the J end by 5 bases, with 11 bases between. CDR3 in amino acids: CASSWKGENEKLFF. The DNA of the CDR3 is TGTGCCAGCAGCTGGAAAGGAGAAAATGAAAAACTGTTTTTT. Full variable domain (outside the CDR3, taken from reference TRBV5-4 and TRBJ1-4): ETGVTQSPTHLIKTRGQQVTLRCSSQSGHNTVSWYQQALGQGPQFIFQYYREEENGRGNFPPRFSGLQFPNYSSELNVNALELDDSALYLCASSWKGENEKLFFGSGTQLSVL.

In this sample, this clone turned up a few times. This chain uses TRBV27 with TRBJ1-4; the match to TRBD1 covers 10 bases. This CDR3 is built from 15 residues. With 3 bases clipped from V and 6 bases from J, the junction kept 4 bases outside the gene matches. CDR1 and CDR2 (germline): MNHEY, SMNVEV (reference sequence). For the CDR3, the DNA is TGTGCCAGCAGTTTTCGACAGGGGGCATATGAAAAACTGTTTTTT. Protein sequence: CASSFRQGAYEKLFF.

This chain links TRBV9 with TRBJ1-6; D is unclear. V lost 2 bases, J lost 7 bases, and 7 bases lay in between. The CDR3 runs 13 residues. The germline gives CDR1 SGDLS, CDR2 YYNGEE. CDR3 sequence reads: CASSVGMNSPLHF. The CDR3 nucleotides read TGTGCCAGCAGCGTTGGCATGAATTCACCCCTCCACTTT.

This clone was detected only once. The gene calls are TRBV7-2 and TRBJ2-7, with D possibly TRBD2 on 5 matching bases. Per the germline V gene, CDR1 is SGHTA and CDR2 is FQGNSA. The V end was cut by 1 base, the J end by 5 bases, with 21 bases between. There are 17 residues in the CDR3. CDR3 coding DNA: TGTGCCAGCAGCTTAGAGCCCCCTGGACTGCCTCCCAACGAGCAGTACTTC. Its translation is CASSLEPPGLPPNEQYF.

This chain uses TRBV29-1 with TRBJ1-1; perhaps TRBD1 as D (6 bases). Deletions cut 6 bases from V and 1 base from J, with 15 bases between. The CDR3 contains 14 residues. Looked up from germline, CDR1 is SQVTM and CDR2 is ANQGSEA. The CDR3 nucleotides are TGCAGCGTCGACAAGGGACAAAAGAACACTGAAGCTTTCTTT. Encoded protein: CSVDKGQKNTEAFF. Looking up the rest from reference TRBV29-1 and TRBJ1-1 gives the full variable domain: SAVISQKPSRDICQRGTSLTIQCQVDSQVTMMFWYRQQPGQSLTLIATANQGSEATYESGFVIDKFPISRPNLTFSTLTVSNMSPEDSSIYLCSVDKGQKNTEAFFGQGTRLTVV.

This clone qualifies as medium-sized. The genes are TRBV6-5 and TRBJ2-2, with TRBD2 as a possible D gene (5 bases). Trimming took off 0 bases at V and 6 bases at J, with 8 bases between the two ends. The germline V gene encodes CDR1 MNHEY and CDR2 SVGAGI. The CDR3 length is 14 residues. The CDR3 DNA reads TGTGCCAGCAGTTACTCCGGAGGCCCCGGGGAGCTGTTTTTT. It translates to CASSYSGGPGELFF.

The chain links TRBV6-5 to TRBJ1-2; D is unclear. CDR1 and CDR2 from the germline V gene are MNHEY and SVGAGI. Trimming removed 8 bases from V and 4 bases from J, with 11 bases in between. This CDR3 comprises 12 residues. CDR3: CASLWTSYGYTF. Here the CDR3 DNA reads TGTGCCAGCCTCTGGACTTCCTATGGCTACACCTTC.

The rearrangement links TRBV7-9 to TRBJ2-3; a possible D gene is TRBD1 (5 bases). With 1 base removed from V and 2 bases from J, the gap between germline ends came to 10 bases. The CDR3 is made up of 15 amino acids. Germline lookup yields CDR1 SEHNR and CDR2 FQNEAQ (reference sequence). For the CDR3, the DNA is TGTGCCAGCAGCTTAGGGACATTTTACACAGATACGCAGTATTTT. Its translation is CASSLGTFYTDTQYF.

J is TRBJ1-1 and V is TRBV7-2; 7 bases map to TRBD1. The germline gives CDR1 SGHTA, CDR2 FQGNSA. V dropped 5 bases and J dropped 3; count of bases not matched to a gene: 6. The CDR3 loop spans 14 amino acids. The CDR3: CASSPLTGHTEAFF. The CDR3, as DNA: TGTGCCAGCAGCCCGTTGACAGGGCACACTGAAGCTTTCTTT.

This clone was seen a handful of times. The V and J genes are TRBV18 and TRBJ2-7, with 8 bases that match TRBD1. This CDR3 is 15 amino acids long. Germline V lookup: CDR1 KGHSH, CDR2 LQKENI. With V trimmed by 5 bases and J by 4 bases, 10 bases remained unmatched. The CDR3 DNA reads TGTGCCAGCTCAAGCGGACAGGGCCCAGAGTACGAGCAGTACTTC. Protein product: CASSSGQGPEYEQYF.

V is TRBV28 and J is TRBJ2-3; no definite D call. This CDR3 is built from 15 residues. Germline V gene sequence: CDR1 MDHEN, CDR2 SYDVKM. Trimming stripped 1 base from V and 6 bases from J, with 14 bases between. CDR3 loop: CASSLSLGVHDTQYF. The CDR3 region has the DNA TGTGCCAGCAGTTTATCTCTAGGAGTGCACGATACGCAGTATTTT.

This clone was observed a single time. J is TRBJ2-3 and V is TRBV7-3; D gene ambiguous. The length of the CDR3 is 16 residues. Germline V CDR1 and CDR2: SGHTA, FQGTGA. V lost 5 bases to trimming and J lost 0 bases, with 15 bases between them. The CDR3 sequence: CASSEYTASSTDTQYF. For the CDR3, the DNA is TGTGCCAGCAGCGAATATACAGCTTCTAGCACAGATACGCAGTATTTT.

V gene TRBV10-3 combines with J gene TRBJ2-7; 11 bases are a match to TRBD1. This CDR3 spans 14 amino acids. V trimming: 3 bases; J trimming: 4 bases; junction bases outside the gene matches: 2. In germline, CDR1 is ENHRY, CDR2 SYGVKD. The DNA of the CDR3 is TGTGCCATCAGTGAAGGGACAGGGGGTTACGAGCAGTACTTC. It translates to CAISEGTGGYEQYF.

The chain combines TRBV5-1 with TRBJ1-4; 8 bases fit TRBD1. V trimming: 3 bases; J trimming: 4 bases; junction bases outside the gene matches: 11. This CDR3 contains 17 residues. Germline-derived CDR1 and CDR2 are SGHRS and YFSETQ. The CDR3: CASSSTGDLRFNEKLFF. CDR3 coding DNA: TGCGCCAGCAGCTCGACAGGGGACCTACGATTTAATGAAAAACTGTTTTTT.

This rearrangement joins TRBV19 to TRBJ1-2, with a tentative D call TRBD1 (6 bases). Germline V gives CDR1 LNHDA, CDR2 SQIVND (reference sequence). The CDR3 covers 15 residues. Trimming took off 3 bases at V and 4 bases at J, with 15 bases between the two ends. The CDR3 DNA reads as TGTGCCAGTAGTATGGACACAGGGCGGCGCTATGGCTACACCTTC. This encodes CASSMDTGRRYGYTF.

The chain joins TRBV5-4 to TRBJ2-2; TRBD2 matches 9 bases. CDR1 and CDR2 from the germline V gene are SGHNT and YYREEE (reference sequence). V gave up 4 bases and J gave up 5 bases; unmatched junction bases: 3. This CDR3 comprises 14 residues. For the CDR3, the DNA is TGTGCCAGCAGCCTAGCGGGGAGGACCGGGGAGCTGTTTTTT. This gives the protein CASSLAGRTGELFF.

The V gene is TRBV5-6, the J gene TRBJ2-5, with D possibly being TRBD2 (7 bases). Looked up from germline, CDR1 is SGHDT and CDR2 is YYEEEE. Trimming cost V 3 bases and J 4 bases, with 16 bases left between them. This CDR3 region has 15 residues. CDR3 protein: CASSSPWRGGETQYF. CDR3 DNA: TGTGCCAGCAGCTCCCCTTGGAGGGGGGGAGAGACCCAGTACTTC. Based on the CDR3 plus reference TRBV5-6 and TRBJ2-5, the full variable domain is DAGVTQSPTHLIKTRGQQVTLRCSPKSGHDTVSWYQQALGQGPQFIFQYYEEEERQRGNFPDRFSGHQFPNYSSELNVNALLLGDSALYLCASSSPWRGGETQYFGPGTRLLVL.

The V gene is TRBV7-9, the J gene TRBJ1-1, with 7 bases fitting TRBD1. The CDR3 is made up of 16 amino acids. Losses at the gene ends were 2 bases for V and 0 bases for J; bases not matched to a gene: 6. Germline CDR1 and CDR2: SEHNR and FQNEAQ (reference sequence). CDR3 DNA sequence: TGTGCCAGCAGCTTAATCCAGGGACAGATGAACACTGAAGCTTTCTTT. Its translation: CASSLIQGQMNTEAFF.

The chain couples TRBV30 to TRBJ1-5, with TRBD1 matching 7 bases. This CDR3 has 14 amino acids. Per the germline V gene, CDR1 is GTSNPN and CDR2 is SVGIG (reference sequence). V gave up 0 bases and J gave up 5 bases; unmatched junction bases: 4. The CDR3 spells CAWSVQGTDQPQHF. DNA of the CDR3: TGTGCCTGGAGTGTACAGGGGACCGATCAGCCCCAGCATTTT.

This clone was observed a handful of times. This chain's CDR3 is CASSYPTEAFF. Written as DNA, the CDR3 is TGTGCCAGCAGTTACCCGACAGAAGCTTTCTTT. This chain connects TRBV6-6 to TRBJ1-1; D is unclear. Germline assignment: CDR1 MNHNY and CDR2 SVGAGI (reference sequence). CDR3 size: 11 residues. Trimming cost V 2 bases and J 8 bases, with 6 bases left between them.

V usage is TRBV5-5 and J usage is TRBJ2-7; 15 bases map to TRBD2. The CDR3 spans 17 residues. V trimming: 1 base; J trimming: 4 bases; junction bases outside the gene matches: 6. CDR1 is SGHKS, CDR2 YYEKEE, per germline (reference sequence). The CDR3 DNA sequence: TGTGCCAGCAGCTTGTACGGACTAGCGGGGGGGCGATACGAGCAGTACTTC. This encodes CASSLYGLAGGRYEQYF. The variable domain in full, with the rest retrieved from reference TRBV5-5 and TRBJ2-7, is DAGVTQSPTHLIKTRGQQVTLRCSPISGHKSVSWYQQVLGQGPQFIFQYYEKEERGRGNFPDRFSARQFPNYSSELNVNALLLGDSALYLCASSLYGLAGGRYEQYFGPGTRLTVT.

This clone is a singleton in its sample. V usage is TRBV7-2 and J usage is TRBJ1-1, with D possibly being TRBD1 (6 bases). Trimming shortened V by 4 bases and J by 4 bases, and 10 bases separated the two germline ends. This CDR3 comprises 13 residues. CDR1 is SGHTA, CDR2 FQGNSA, per germline. In nucleotides, the CDR3 is TGTGCCAGCAGCTCCGGCAGGGGCACTGAAGCTTTCTTT. It translates to CASSSGRGTEAFF.